This paragraph covers one T cell receptor beta chain sequence. The library was designed around alpha chains, so this beta chain is a stray read whose abundance carries little weight. Using RNA template, CDR3s of TCR alpha and beta were amplified with iRepertoire arm-PCR. TCRdb re-called the multiplex PCR reads through MiXCR, storing one row per CDR3 protein. The sample includes over 3,500 distinct CDR3 sequences, about 92% of them seen just once. The data originate from a study of glioma-infiltrating T cells. The CDR3 contains 11 residues. Germline V lookup: CDR1 ENHRY, CDR2 SYGVKD. Trimming removed 0 bases at V and 5 bases at J, with 0 bases between.

The material sequenced was glioma tissue, nonneoplastic brain tissue, or PBMCs (not recorded which). The rearrangement uses TRBV10-3 and TRBJ2-3; D gene uncertain. The sequence was collected from a human donor with low-grade glioma or glioblastoma, undergoing nonglioma brain surgery, or in good health (not recorded which). In DNA form, the CDR3 reads TGTGCCATCAGTGAGTCAGATACGCAGTATTTT. It specifies CAISESDTQYF.